A single T cell receptor beta chain is shown here with its context. Profiled with immunoSEQ multiplex PCR; TCRdb holds only in-frame clones, not every one. Of some 160,000 clones in the sample, 90% to 95% are singletons; the top ten hold around 9.3%. The CDR3 sequence is 15 residues long. CDR1 is SSHAT, CDR2 FNYEAQ, per germline (reference sequence). This sample was included in a study of control samples from healthy donors and cancer patients. The TCR comes from a woman aged 40 to 55 in good health. The V gene is TRBV7-7, the J gene TRBJ2-5, with 8 bases lining up with TRBD1. Specimen: blood. CDR3 DNA: TGTGCTGGCACTTCCGGACAGGGTCCCCAAGAGACCCAGTACTTC. Protein sequence: CAGTSGQGPQETQYF.